The rows below give T cell receptor beta chains drawn from one sample of a study of EBV T-cell therapy then PD-1 blockade in nasopharyngeal carcinoma. No cognate antigen is known for these TCRs. Using immunoSEQ multiplex PCR, the repertoire was profiled, and TCRdb retains in-frame clones only, with some absent. The table shows about 20,000 clones, with approximately 80% occurring only once. The source was CD8+ T cells from blood, collected at day -245 from a patient whose treatment included autologous EBV-specific T cells and nivolumab. Source of these receptors: a man in his forties with nasopharyngeal carcinoma. Each CDR3 is given with its conserved first and last residue. The order of the fields is clone size, J gene, V gene, CDR3 length, D gene, CDR3 DNA, CDR3 protein. The D gene is left open where the match is weak. Clone size is not always given. Where it is, it says once, few, many or a class for expanded clones.

>-|TRBJ2-1|TRBV27|13|-
TGTGCCAGCAGTTACCTGGGGTACAATGAGCAGTTCTTC
CASSYLGYNEQFF
>few|TRBJ2-7|TRBV27|14|-
TGTGCCAGCAGTTCCACAGGGTCTTCCTACGAGCAGTACTTC
CASSSTGSSYEQYF
>-|TRBJ1-2|TRBV9|14|-
TGTGCCAGCAGCGGACTCGGGGTTACCTATGGCTACACCTTC
CASSGLGVTYGYTF
>once|TRBJ1-1|TRBV2|16|-
TGTGCCAGCAGTGGCCCCGGGGGGATGGGAGGGACTGAAGCTTTCTTT
CASSGPGGMGGTEAFF
>-|TRBJ2-3|TRBV9|15|-
TGTGCCAGCAGCCCAGGGTCCTTTAGCACAGATACGCAGTATTTT
CASSPGSFSTDTQYF
>once|TRBJ2-2|TRBV3-1/TRBV3-2|16|TRBD1
TGTGCCAGCAGCCCGACCGGGACAGAGAACACCGGGGAGCTGTTTTTT
CASSPTGTENTGELFF
>-|TRBJ2-1|TRBV27|16|-
TGTGCCAGCAGCCTGGGCTCGTCCCTAGAAGACAATGAGCAGTTCTTC
CASSLGSSLEDNEQFF
>-|TRBJ1-2|TRBV10-3|15|TRBD1
TGTGCCATCAGTGAGCTGACAGGGGCCAACTATGGCTACACCTTC
CAISELTGANYGYTF
>-|TRBJ2-4|TRBV4-3|16|-
TGCGCCAGCAGCCAAAATCTTGGACAAGGCTCCGACATTCAGTACTTC
CASSQNLGQGSDIQYF
>-|TRBJ1-2|TRBV24-1|15|TRBD1
TGTGCCACCAGTGATTTTCCGGACAGGGGGCATGGCTACACCTTC
CATSDFPDRGHGYTF
>-|TRBJ2-1|TRBV27|14|-
TGTGCCAGCAGTGCACAGGGGAGGGGCAATGAGCAGTTCTTC
CASSAQGRGNEQFF
>-|TRBJ2-7|TRBV6-2/TRBV6-3|16|-
TGTGCCAGCAGTATACCCGAGAGGGGAGTCTCCTACGAGCAGTACTTC
CASSIPERGVSYEQYF
>once|TRBJ1-4|TRBV6-6|15|-
TGTGCCAGCAGTAAGCAGGGCTTAACTAATGAAAAACTGTTTTTT
CASSKQGLTNEKLFF
>-|TRBJ1-1|TRBV29-1|17|-
TGCAGCGTCCCAGCGCCCGGTTCGGGGGAGGATTGGGCTGAAGCTTTCTTT
CSVPAPGSGEDWAEAFF
>-|TRBJ1-5|TRBV19|11|-
TGTGCCAGTAGTGCCCATGGACCCCAGCATTTT
CASSAHGPQHF
>-|TRBJ2-5|TRBV2|13|-
TGTGCCAGCGCCGGTAGGGTAACAGAGACCCAGTACTTC
CASAGRVTETQYF
>few|TRBJ2-1|TRBV16|17|TRBD2
TGTGCCAGCAGCAAAATCTCCCTAGCGGGGGGGTCCAATGAGCAGTTCTTC
CASSKISLAGGSNEQFF
>-|TRBJ2-1|TRBV29-1|17|TRBD1
TGCAGCGTTGAAGATCGCCTATCTCAGGGGGTGATCGGCGCGCAGTTCTTC
CSVEDRLSQGVIGAQFF
>-|TRBJ1-3|TRBV5-5|17|-
TGTGCCAGCAGCTTGGCCGGAAGGCCCAGCTCTGGAAACACCATATATTTT
CASSLAGRPSSGNTIYF
>-|TRBJ2-5|TRBV7-2|15|TRBD2
TGTGCCAGCAGCTTCCCCCAGCGGGGTCAAGAGACCCAGTACTTC
CASSFPQRGQETQYF
>-|TRBJ1-2|TRBV6-5|14|-
TGTGCCAGCAGTTATTTAGCGACAGTTCCTGGCTACACCTTC
CASSYLATVPGYTF
>-|TRBJ1-1|TRBV7-8|14|-
TGTGCCAGCAGCTTGGCACCAGGGGCGACTGAAGCTTTCTTT
CASSLAPGATEAFF
>-|TRBJ1-1|TRBV7-3|13|-
TGTGCCAGCAGCTTAGGGGAACGCACTGAAGCTTTCTTT
CASSLGERTEAFF
>once|TRBJ2-1|TRBV4-1|16|-
TGCGCCAGCAGCCAAGAGTGGAAGAGCTCCTACAATGAGCAGTTCTTC
CASSQEWKSSYNEQFF
>-|TRBJ2-2|TRBV7-2|17|TRBD1
TGTGCCAGCAGCCGCTCCCCGGGACAGGCGAACACCGGGGAGCTGTTTTTT
CASSRSPGQANTGELFF
>-|TRBJ2-7|TRBV15|15|-
TGTGCCACCAGCAGAGGGGCACAGGCGTCCTACGAGCAGTACTTC
CATSRGAQASYEQYF
>-|TRBJ2-1|TRBV4-3|17|TRBD2
TGCGCCAGCAGCCAAGCTTATGTACTAGCGGGGGTTAATGAGCAGTTCTTC
CASSQAYVLAGVNEQFF
>-|TRBJ1-2|TRBV6-6|15|-
TGTGCCAGCACCGAAACAATTCCCCCTCAAGGCGGCTACACCTTC
CASTETIPPQGGYTF
>medium-sized|TRBJ2-7|TRBV4-3|18|TRBD1
TGCGCCAGCAGCCAAGTACGGACCGGGACAGGGGCAACCTACGAGCAGTACTTC
CASSQVRTGTGATYEQYF
>-|TRBJ2-2|TRBV6-2/TRBV6-3|15|-
TGTGCCAGCAGTGCGGGGACAGTCGACACCGGGGAGCTGTTTTTT
CASSAGTVDTGELFF
>-|TRBJ2-7|TRBV5-6|15|-
TGTGCCAGCAGCCCGGGCGAGGGGGCGGGAAACGAGCAGTACTTC
CASSPGEGAGNEQYF